This T cell receptor (beta chain) was recovered during a study of shared clonotypes between healthy human individuals. Study outcomes and limitations: Lower generation probabilities were found for non-shared clonotypes than for those shared by all four donors. Sequencing depth was expected to affect clonotype sharing among donors.

Remarks on this clone: Its specificity is not known.

Every contributor of samples was a Caucasian grown-up residing in Nashville, Tennessee. This CDR3 spans 17 amino acids. CDR1 SGHTA and CDR2 FQGNSA come from the germline V gene. J gave up 2 bases and V 4 bases, and 11 bases lay outside the gene matches. TCRdb keeps only in-frame clones here, not all; method: immunoSEQ multiplex PCR. The repertoire holds about 2.5 million clones, with just under 95% as singletons. The sequence was obtained from a man aged 18-30 years in good health. Some clones in this sample may be carry-over from other donors' samples. The specimen was naive CD4+ T cells from PBMCs. Subset in this sample: CD45RA+ positively selected. This sequence joins TRBV7-2 and TRBJ2-7; 10 bases align to TRBD2. The CDR3 loop is CASSWSKGLAAPYEQYF. As DNA, the CDR3 is TGTGCCAGCAGCTGGAGTAAAGGACTAGCGGCCCCCTACGAGCAGTACTTC.